This T cell receptor beta chain was observed in a study of OX40 agonist ivuxolimab in advanced cancers. The protocol was immunoSEQ multiplex PCR, while the TCRdb copy is restricted to in-frame clones and leaves out a portion. The sample lists about 20,000 clones, 86% occurring once. Germline V lookup: CDR1 LNHDA, CDR2 SQIVND (reference sequence). V lost 2 bases to trimming and J lost 0 bases; unmatched junction nucleotides: 2. This CDR3 has 15 amino acids. The clonotype originates from an adult with an advanced solid tumor such as melanoma, head and neck, liver or kidney cancer. The sequencing here drew on CD4+ or CD8+ T cells sorted from blood, taken in a trial of the OX40 agonist ivuxolimab. The chain employs TRBV19 and TRBJ2-5; TRBD2 agrees at 8 bases. This CDR3 reads CASSIRTSYQETQYF. The CDR3 coding sequence is TGTGCCAGTAGTATACGGACTAGCTACCAAGAGACCCAGTACTTC.